Sequencing of this TCR beta chain was carried out in a study of blood T cells in healthy people across ages. CDR3 length: 14 amino acids. Trimming took off 3 bases at V and 6 bases at J, with 14 bases between the two ends. This clonotype came up a few times. It was with a sample-barcoded 5' primer and a J-beta primer mix that a second PCR of about 6 to 11 cycles was run. In TCRdb, the 5' RACE reads were re-called with MiXCR into one record per CDR3 protein. The sample carries around 1,000,000 distinct CDR3 sequences, roughly 24% recorded once. Healthy Caucasian individuals from Russia aged about 6 to 90 served as donors. Samples had at least 6 million PBMCs isolated from them. The same data also contributed to another study, on T cells of mothers and their children. That work adds: The entire RNA extract went into cDNA synthesis at approximately 1.5 ug per 15 ul. Reads obtained per mother exceeded 9.5 million TCR beta CDR3 reads, with some 3 million obtained per child.

This TCR was recovered from a girl aged 2 to 10 in good health. Sequences were obtained from blood. The V and J genes are TRBV12-3 or TRBV12-4 and TRBJ1-1; a possible D gene is TRBD1 (5 bases). CDR3 loop: CASSFSVRGPEAFF. The DNA of the CDR3 is TGTGCCAGCAGTTTCTCGGTCCGGGGCCCTGAAGCTTTCTTT.